Below, 10 T cell receptor beta chains from the same sample are listed, as sequenced in a study of T-cell memory formation after mild COVID-19. TCRdb re-derived calls from the 5' RACE reads in MiXCR, one entry per CDR3 protein. The data show hundreds of thousands of distinct CDR3 sequences, roughly 15% seen once. The sequencing input was PBMCs or a T cell subset sorted from them (not recorded which). The receptors shown here come from a young man who had mild COVID-19 (a few samples of this study predate the infection). Cell type and time point are not known.

V is TRBV7-3 and J is TRBJ2-5; unclear D gene. The CDR3 is 14 residues long. Germline V gene sequence: CDR1 SGHTA, CDR2 FQGTGA. V was clipped by 5 bases and J by 2 bases, with 12 bases between them. The CDR3 loop reads CASSPRDGQETQYF. DNA for the CDR3: TGTGCCAGCAGCCCCAGAGACGGACAAGAGACCCAGTACTTC.

In its sample, this clonotype was seen a few times. The chain recombines TRBV4-1 with TRBJ2-7; 11 nucleotides align to TRBD2. Per the germline V gene, CDR1 is MGHRA and CDR2 is YSYEKL. The CDR3 loop spans 13 amino acids. After removal of 3 bases from V and 6 bases from J, the junction contained 1 base not matched to a gene. The CDR3: CASSQLAGGEQYV. CDR3 DNA sequence: TGCGCCAGCAGCCAGCTAGCGGGGGGCGAGCAGTACGTC.

The CDR3 protein is CASSSTDLAGAGDTQYF. Here the CDR3 DNA reads TGTGCCAGCAGCTCCACAGACCTAGCGGGGGCGGGGGATACGCAGTATTTT. The V and J genes are TRBV7-8 and TRBJ2-3; TRBD2 matches 10 bases. Trimming removed 4 bases from V and 6 bases from J; junction bases left unmatched: 13. Germline loops: CDR1 SGHVS, CDR2 FQNEAQ. This CDR3 is 17 amino acids long. Together with reference TRBV7-8 and TRBJ2-3, the CDR3 gives the full variable domain: GAGVSQSPRYKVAKRGQDVALRCDPISGHVSLFWYQQALGQGPEFLTYFQNEAQLDKSGLPSDRFFAERPEGSVSTLKIQRTQQEDSAVYLCASSSTDLAGAGDTQYFGPGTRLTVL.

This clonotype was picked up many times. This chain connects TRBV20-1 to TRBJ2-1, with 9 bases aligning to TRBD1. The CDR3 runs 15 residues. Trimming removed 0 bases from V and 2 bases from J; junction bases left unmatched: 2. From germline, CDR1 is DFQATT and CDR2 SNEGSKA (reference sequence). The CDR3 reads CSARDRDRAYNEQFF. The DNA of the CDR3 is TGCAGTGCTAGAGACCGGGACAGGGCCTACAATGAGCAGTTCTTC.

This clonotype came up many times. The rearrangement joins TRBV7-6 to TRBJ1-2; D is unresolved. Germline V gene sequence: CDR1 SGHVS, CDR2 FNYEAQ. The CDR3 consists of 15 residues. Trimming removed 2 bases at V and 4 bases at J, with 14 bases between. The CDR3 nucleotides read TGTGCCAGCAGCTTAAATGTAGGCAGCCCCTATGGCTACACCTTC. As protein: CASSLNVGSPYGYTF. The full variable domain, with the rest looked up from reference TRBV7-6 and TRBJ1-2, is GAGVSQSPRYKVTKRGQDVALRCDPISGHVSLYWYRQALGQGPEFLTYFNYEAQQDKSGLPNDRFSAERPEGSISTLTIQRTEQRDSAMYRCASSLNVGSPYGYTFGSGTRLTVV.

The J gene is TRBJ2-7, the V gene TRBV27, with D possibly matching TRBD1 (6 bases). Germline loops: CDR1 MNHEY, CDR2 SMNVEV (reference sequence). Trimming cost V 10 bases and J 4 bases, with 11 bases left between them. The CDR3 spans 11 residues. CDR3 loop: CATRQGYEQYV. The CDR3 DNA reads as TGTGCCACCCGTCAGGGGTACGAGCAGTACGTC.

The V gene is TRBV3-1, the J gene TRBJ2-3; 9 nucleotides line up with TRBD2. The length of the CDR3 is 17 residues. Germline CDR1 and CDR2: LGHDT and YNNKEL (reference sequence). The V and J ends lost 4 bases and 4 bases, in that order; junction bases with no gene match: 12. CDR3 region: CASSPPPGGGVADTQYF. CDR3 bases: TGTGCCAGCAGCCCCCCGCCTGGCGGGGGGGTGGCAGATACGCAGTATTTT.

The chain uses TRBV14 and TRBJ2-7; D unresolved. V shed 1 base and J shed 6 bases, with 10 bases lying between them. CDR1 is SGHDN, CDR2 FVKESK, per germline. The CDR3 is 13 amino acids. CDR3 nucleotides: TGTGCCAGCAGCCAAGGTCGCAGTAGCGAGCAGTACGTC. This translates into CASSQGRSSEQYV.

This sequence joins TRBV9 and TRBJ2-1, with D unclear. The germline gives CDR1 SGDLS, CDR2 YYNGEE. This CDR3 has 18 residues. V shed 0 bases and J shed 2 bases, with 18 bases lying between them. CDR3 sequence (DNA): TGTGCCAGCAGCGTAGGAGGTGGGCAGATCGTTACCTACAATGAGCAGTTCTTC. Its protein product is CASSVGGGQIVTYNEQFF.

The chain uses TRBV18 and TRBJ1-1, with 9 positions matching TRBD1. CDR1 is KGHSH, CDR2 LQKENI, per germline. V gave up 1 base and J gave up 5 bases; unmatched junction bases: 5. CDR3 size: 15 residues. Here the CDR3 reads CASSPRTGEGTEAFF. In DNA form, the CDR3 reads TGTGCCAGCTCACCACGGACAGGGGAAGGGACTGAAGCTTTCTTT. The entire variable domain, with the rest obtained from reference TRBV18 and TRBJ1-1, is as follows: NAGVMQNPRHLVRRRGQEARLRCSPMKGHSHVYWYRQLPEEGLKFMVYLQKENIIDESGMPKERFSAEFPKEGPSILRIQQVVRGDSAAYFCASSPRTGEGTEAFFGQGTRLTVV.